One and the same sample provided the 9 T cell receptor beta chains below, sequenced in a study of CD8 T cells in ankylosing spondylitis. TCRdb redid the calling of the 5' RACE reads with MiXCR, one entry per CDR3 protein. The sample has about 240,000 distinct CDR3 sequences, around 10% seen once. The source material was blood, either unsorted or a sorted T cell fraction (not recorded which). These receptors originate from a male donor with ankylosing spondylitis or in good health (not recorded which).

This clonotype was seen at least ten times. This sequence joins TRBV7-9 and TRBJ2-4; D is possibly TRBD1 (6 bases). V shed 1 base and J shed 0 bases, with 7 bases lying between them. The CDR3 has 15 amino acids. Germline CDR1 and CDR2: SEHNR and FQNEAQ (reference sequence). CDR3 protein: CASSLDRVAKNIQYF. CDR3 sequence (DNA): TGTGCCAGCAGCTTAGACAGGGTAGCCAAAAACATTCAGTACTTC.

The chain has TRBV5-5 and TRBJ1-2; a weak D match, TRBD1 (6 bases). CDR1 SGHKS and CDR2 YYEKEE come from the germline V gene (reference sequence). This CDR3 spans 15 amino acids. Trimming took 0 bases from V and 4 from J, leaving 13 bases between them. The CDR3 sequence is CASSLVQGLLYGYTF. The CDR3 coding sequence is TGTGCCAGCAGCTTGGTTCAGGGGTTGCTCTATGGCTACACCTTC.

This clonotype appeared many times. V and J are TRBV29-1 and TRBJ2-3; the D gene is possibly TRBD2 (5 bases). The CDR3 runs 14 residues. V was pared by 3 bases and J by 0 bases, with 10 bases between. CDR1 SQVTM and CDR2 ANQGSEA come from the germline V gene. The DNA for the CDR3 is TGCAGCGTTGAGCGGGCCGCTAGCACAGATACGCAGTATTTT. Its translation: CSVERAASTDTQYF.

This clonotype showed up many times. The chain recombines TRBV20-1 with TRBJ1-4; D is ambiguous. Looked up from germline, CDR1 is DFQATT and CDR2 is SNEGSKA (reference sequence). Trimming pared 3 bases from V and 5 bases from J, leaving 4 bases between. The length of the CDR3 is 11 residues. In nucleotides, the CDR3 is TGCAGTGCTAGCTTGAATGAAAAACTGTTTTTT. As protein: CSASLNEKLFF.

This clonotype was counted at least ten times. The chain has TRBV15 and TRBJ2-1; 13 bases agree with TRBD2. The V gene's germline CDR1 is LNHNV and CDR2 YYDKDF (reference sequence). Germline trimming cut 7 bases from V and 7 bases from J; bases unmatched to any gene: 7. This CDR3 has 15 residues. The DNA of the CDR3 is TGTGCCACCACCCCTCGGACTAGCGGGGGAAATGAGCAGTTCTTC. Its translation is CATTPRTSGGNEQFF.

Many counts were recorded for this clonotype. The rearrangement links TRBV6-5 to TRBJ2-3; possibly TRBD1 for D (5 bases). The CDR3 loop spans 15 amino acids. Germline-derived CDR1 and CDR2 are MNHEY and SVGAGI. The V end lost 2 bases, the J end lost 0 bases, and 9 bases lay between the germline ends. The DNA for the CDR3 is TGTGCCAGCAGTTACCGACAGTTTAGCACAGATACGCAGTATTTT. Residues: CASSYRQFSTDTQYF.

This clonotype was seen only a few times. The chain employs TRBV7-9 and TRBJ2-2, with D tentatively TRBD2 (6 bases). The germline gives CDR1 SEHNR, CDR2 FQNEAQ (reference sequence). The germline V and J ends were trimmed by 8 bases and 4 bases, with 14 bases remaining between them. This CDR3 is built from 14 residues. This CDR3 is CASGLGGGTGELFF. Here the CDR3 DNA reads TGTGCCAGCGGCCTCGGGGGTGGCACCGGGGAGCTGTTTTTT.

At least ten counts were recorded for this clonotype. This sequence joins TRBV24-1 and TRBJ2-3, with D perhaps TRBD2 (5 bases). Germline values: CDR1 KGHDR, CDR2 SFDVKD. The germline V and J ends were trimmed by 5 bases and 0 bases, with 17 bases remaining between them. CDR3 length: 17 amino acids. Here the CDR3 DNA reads TGTGCCACCAGTGGCGGGCCAGGTTCTTATAGCACAGATACGCAGTATTTT. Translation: CATSGGPGSYSTDTQYF.

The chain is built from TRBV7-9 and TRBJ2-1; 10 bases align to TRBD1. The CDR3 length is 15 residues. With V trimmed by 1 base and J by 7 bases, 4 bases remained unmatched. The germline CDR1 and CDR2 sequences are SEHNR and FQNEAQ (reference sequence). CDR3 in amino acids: CASSLETGGWNEQFF. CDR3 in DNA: TGTGCCAGCAGCTTAGAGACAGGGGGCTGGAATGAGCAGTTCTTC.